The next 13 T cell receptor beta chains were all read from a single sample in a study of blood T cell repertoires in COVID-19. Using immunoSEQ multiplex PCR, the repertoire was profiled, and TCRdb retains in-frame clones only, with some absent. The data hold tens of thousands of clones, with just over 85% observed a single time. Source material: peripheral blood. These receptors all come from a woman aged 80 or over in a cohort sampled during active or convalescent COVID-19.

This clone was observed once. J is TRBJ1-2 and V is TRBV3-1 (or the pseudogene TRBV3-2), with a tentative D call TRBD1 (6 bases). The CDR3 length is 15 residues. Germline V CDR1 and CDR2: LGHDT, YNNKEL (reference sequence). V lost 4 bases and J 2 bases, leaving 14 bases between the germline ends. For the CDR3, the DNA is TGTGCCAGCAGCCGGGATTGGACAGCAAACTATGGCTACACCTTC. This encodes CASSRDWTANYGYTF.

This clone has a handful of counts. The V and J genes are TRBV27 and TRBJ1-6, with 11 bases matching TRBD1. This CDR3 spans 20 amino acids. Germline lookup yields CDR1 MNHEY and CDR2 SMNVEV (reference sequence). The V and J ends lost 2 bases and 2 bases, in that order; junction bases with no gene match: 11. The CDR3 nucleotides read TGTGCCAGCAGTTTACGGTTGGACAGGGGGCATGGAACCTATAATTCACCCCTCCACTTT. Amino acid sequence: CASSLRLDRGHGTYNSPLHF.

This rearrangement joins TRBV5-1 to TRBJ2-1; perhaps TRBD1 as D (7 bases). This CDR3 spans 13 amino acids. CDR1 and CDR2 (germline): SGHRS, YFSETQ. The V and J ends lost 4 bases and 8 bases respectively, with 13 bases between them. The CDR3 spells CASSQQGGDEQFF. As DNA, the CDR3 is TGCGCCAGCAGCCAGCAGGGGGGCGATGAGCAGTTCTTC.

This chain joins TRBV11-2 and TRBJ2-5; a possible D gene is TRBD2 (6 bases). Germline loops: CDR1 SGHAT, CDR2 FQNNGV. This CDR3 region has 16 residues. V was clipped by 5 bases and J by 0 bases, with 16 bases between them. The CDR3, as DNA: TGTGCCAGCAGCCACGGTGGGGCGGGGTACCAAGAGACCCAGTACTTC. Protein: CASSHGGAGYQETQYF.

V usage is TRBV7-8 and J usage is TRBJ1-5, with D perhaps TRBD1 (5 bases). The CDR3 has 17 residues. Germline assignment: CDR1 SGHVS and CDR2 FQNEAQ. The V end was cut by 4 bases, the J end by 3 bases, with 19 bases between. The CDR3 sequence: CASSSQSAQGTNQPQHF. DNA for the CDR3: TGTGCCAGCAGCTCCCAGAGTGCGCAGGGCACCAATCAGCCCCAGCATTTT.

The chain joins TRBV3-1 (or the pseudogene TRBV3-2) to TRBJ2-6; 9 positions match TRBD1. Germline CDR1 and CDR2: LGHDT and YNNKEL (reference sequence). This CDR3 spans 18 amino acids. V trimming: 1 base; J trimming: 3 bases; junction bases outside the gene matches: 7. The CDR3 sequence is CASSQGGQGSGGANVLTF. CDR3 DNA: TGTGCCAGCAGCCAAGGGGGACAGGGAAGTGGTGGGGCCAACGTCCTGACTTTC.

This chain uses TRBV12-3 or TRBV12-4 with TRBJ1-2; no reliable D call. V was pared by 1 base and J by 6 bases, with 6 bases between. This CDR3 has 12 residues. DNA of the CDR3: TGTGCCAGCAGTTTAGAGAGGAATGGCTACACCTTC. Protein sequence: CASSLERNGYTF.

This clone has a handful of counts. The chain has TRBV11-2 and TRBJ2-1; TRBD2 matches at 12 bases. The junction had 0 bases not matched to a gene; V was cut back by 5 bases and J by 10 bases. The CDR3 covers 12 residues. From germline, CDR1 is SGHAT and CDR2 FQNNGV. The CDR3 DNA sequence: TGTGCCAGCAGCGGACTAGCGGGGGAGCAGTTCTTC. Amino acid sequence: CASSGLAGEQFF.

V and J are TRBV30 and TRBJ2-5; 12 nucleotides agree with TRBD2. The CDR3 loop spans 14 amino acids. The junction had 4 bases not matched to a gene; V was cut back by 4 bases and J by 4 bases. Germline loops: CDR1 GTSNPN, CDR2 SVGIG (reference sequence). The CDR3 sequence: CAWTRGLAGETQYF. The CDR3 region has the DNA TGTGCCTGGACCAGGGGACTAGCGGGAGAGACCCAGTACTTC.

The V and J genes are TRBV6-1 and TRBJ1-5; D not resolved. Per germline, CDR1 MNHNS and CDR2 SASEGT. V was clipped by 0 bases and J by 6 bases, with 9 bases between them. CDR3 length equals 14 residues. CDR3: CASSEALGGQPQHF. CDR3 nucleotides: TGTGCCAGCAGTGAAGCGCTCGGTGGTCAGCCCCAGCATTTT.

The chain has TRBV2 and TRBJ2-1, with TRBD2 matching 15 bases. Germline CDR1 and CDR2: SNHLY and FYNNEI. J was trimmed by 7 bases and V by 4 bases; bases with no gene match: 2. The length of the CDR3 is 15 residues. CDR3 DNA: TGTGCCAGCAGTGGGACTAGCGGGAGGGGAAATGAGCAGTTCTTC. This gives the protein CASSGTSGRGNEQFF.

The chain recombines TRBV11-3 with TRBJ2-3; TRBD2 agrees at 8 bases. Germline V lookup: CDR1 SGHNT, CDR2 YENEEA. V shed 1 base, J shed 0 bases, and the junction held 3 bases outside the gene matches. This CDR3 comprises 16 residues. The chain's CDR3 is CASSLGLAISTDTQYF. CDR3 DNA: TGTGCCAGCAGCTTAGGACTAGCGATAAGCACAGATACGCAGTATTTT.

The genes are TRBV10-3 and TRBJ2-3, with TRBD2 matching 8 bases. V gave up 7 bases and J gave up 0 bases; unmatched junction bases: 15. The CDR3 has 18 residues. Germline values: CDR1 ENHRY, CDR2 SYGVKD. Here the CDR3 reads CAIKGREGSARSTDTQYF. The CDR3 nucleotides are TGTGCCATCAAAGGTCGGGAGGGATCGGCGCGGAGCACAGATACGCAGTATTTT.